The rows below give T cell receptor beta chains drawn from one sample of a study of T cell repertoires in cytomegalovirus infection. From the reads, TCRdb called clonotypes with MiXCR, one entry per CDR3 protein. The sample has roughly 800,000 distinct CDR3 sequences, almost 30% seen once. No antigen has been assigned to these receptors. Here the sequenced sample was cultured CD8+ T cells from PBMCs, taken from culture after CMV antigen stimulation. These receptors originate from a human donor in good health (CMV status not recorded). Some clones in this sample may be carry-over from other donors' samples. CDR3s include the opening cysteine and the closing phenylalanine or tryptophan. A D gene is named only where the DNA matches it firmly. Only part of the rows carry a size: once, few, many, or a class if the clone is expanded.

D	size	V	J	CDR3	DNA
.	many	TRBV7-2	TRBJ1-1	CASSFLPANTEAFF	TGTGCCAGCAGCTTTCTCCCCGCGAACACTGAAGCTTTCTTT
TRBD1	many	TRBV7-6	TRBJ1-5	CASSSFLETGEGQPQHF	TGTGCCAGCAGCTCGTTTCTTGAGACAGGGGAAGGTCAGCCCCAGCATTTT
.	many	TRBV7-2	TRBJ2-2	CASSPTGSPNTGELFF	TGTGCCAGCAGCCCAACCGGAAGTCCGAACACCGGGGAGCTGTTTTTT
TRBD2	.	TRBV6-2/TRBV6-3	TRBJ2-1	CASSPSLAGYDNEQFF	TGTGCCAGCAGTCCATCTCTAGCGGGGTACGACAATGAGCAGTTCTTC
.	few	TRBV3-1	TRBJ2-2	CASSQVSRVGELFF	TGTGCCAGCAGCCAAGTCTCCAGGGTCGGGGAGCTGTTTTTT
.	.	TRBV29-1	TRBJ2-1	CSVEGADGSGYNEQFF	TGCAGCGTTGAGGGGGCGGACGGGTCTGGCTACAATGAGCAGTTCTTC
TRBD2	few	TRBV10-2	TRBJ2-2	CASSEVAGANTGELFF	TGCGCCAGCAGTGAGGTAGCGGGGGCCAACACCGGGGAGCTGTTTTTT
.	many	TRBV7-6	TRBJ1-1	CASSLGGGYEAFF	TGTGCCAGCAGCTTAGGAGGCGGCTATGAAGCTTTCTTT
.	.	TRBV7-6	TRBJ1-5	CASSLGTPSQPQHF	TGTGCCAGCAGCTTAGGGACCCCCAGTCAGCCCCAGCATTTT
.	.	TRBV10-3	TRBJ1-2	CAIEATGGYTF	TGTGCCATCGAAGCCACGGGTGGCTACACCTTC